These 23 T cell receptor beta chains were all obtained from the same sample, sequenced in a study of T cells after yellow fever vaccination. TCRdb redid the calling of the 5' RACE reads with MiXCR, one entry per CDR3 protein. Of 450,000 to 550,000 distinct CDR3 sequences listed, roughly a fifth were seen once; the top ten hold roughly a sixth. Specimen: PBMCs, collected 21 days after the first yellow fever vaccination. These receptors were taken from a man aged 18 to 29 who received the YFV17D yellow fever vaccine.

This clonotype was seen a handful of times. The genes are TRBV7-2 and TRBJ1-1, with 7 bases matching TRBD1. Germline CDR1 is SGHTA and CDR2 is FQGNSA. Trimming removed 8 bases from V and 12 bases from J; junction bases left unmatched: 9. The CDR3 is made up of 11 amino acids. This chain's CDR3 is CASGAGTVTFF. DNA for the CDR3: TGTGCCAGCGGGGCCGGGACAGTCACTTTCTTT.

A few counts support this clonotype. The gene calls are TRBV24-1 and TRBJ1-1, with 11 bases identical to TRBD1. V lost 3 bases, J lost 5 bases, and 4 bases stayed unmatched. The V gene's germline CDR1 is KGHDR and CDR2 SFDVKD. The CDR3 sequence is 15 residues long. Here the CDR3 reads CATSDEGTGGTEAFF. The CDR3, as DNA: TGTGCCACCAGTGATGAAGGGACAGGGGGGACTGAAGCTTTCTTT.

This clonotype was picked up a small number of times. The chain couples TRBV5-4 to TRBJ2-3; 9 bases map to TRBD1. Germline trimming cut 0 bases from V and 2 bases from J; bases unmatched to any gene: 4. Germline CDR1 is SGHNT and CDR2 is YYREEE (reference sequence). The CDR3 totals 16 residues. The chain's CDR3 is CASSLGGQGTTDTQYF. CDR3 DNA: TGTGCCAGCAGCTTGGGGGGACAGGGAACCACAGATACGCAGTATTTT.

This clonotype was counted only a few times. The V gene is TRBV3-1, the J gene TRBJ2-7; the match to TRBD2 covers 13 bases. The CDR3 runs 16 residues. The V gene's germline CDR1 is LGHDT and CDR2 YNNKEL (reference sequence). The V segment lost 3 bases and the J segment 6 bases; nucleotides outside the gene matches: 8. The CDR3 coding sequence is TGTGCCAGCAGCCACGGACTAGCGGGGGCTCCTCTCGAGCAGTACGTC. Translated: CASSHGLAGAPLEQYV.

The CDR3 DNA reads as TGTGCCAGCAGAGGACAGGGGGCAGGTGAAGCTTTCTTT. Encoded protein: CASRGQGAGEAFF. The chain combines TRBV6-2 or TRBV6-3 with TRBJ1-1; 11 bases are a match to TRBD1. This CDR3 has 13 residues. The germline V gene encodes CDR1 MNHEY and CDR2 SVGEGT. V shed 6 bases, J shed 7 bases, and the junction held 4 bases outside the gene matches.

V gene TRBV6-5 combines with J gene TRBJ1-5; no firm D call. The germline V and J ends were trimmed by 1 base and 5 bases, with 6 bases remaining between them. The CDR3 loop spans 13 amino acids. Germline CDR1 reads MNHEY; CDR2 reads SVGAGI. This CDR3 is CASSYYKDQPQHF. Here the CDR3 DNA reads TGTGCCAGCAGTTACTACAAGGATCAGCCCCAGCATTTT.

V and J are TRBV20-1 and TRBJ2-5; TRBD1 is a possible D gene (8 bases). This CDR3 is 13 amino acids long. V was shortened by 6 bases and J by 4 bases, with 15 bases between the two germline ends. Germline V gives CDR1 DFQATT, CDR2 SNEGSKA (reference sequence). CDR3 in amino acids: CSANRGGRETQYF. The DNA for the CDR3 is TGCAGTGCAAACAGGGGGGGCCGAGAGACCCAGTACTTC.

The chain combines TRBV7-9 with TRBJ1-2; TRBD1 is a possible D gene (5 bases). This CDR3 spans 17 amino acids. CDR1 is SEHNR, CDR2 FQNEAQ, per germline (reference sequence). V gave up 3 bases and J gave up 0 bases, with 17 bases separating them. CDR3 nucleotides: TGTGCCAGCAGCTTCATTCGCACAGGTTATTCTAACTATGGCTACACCTTC. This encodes CASSFIRTGYSNYGYTF.

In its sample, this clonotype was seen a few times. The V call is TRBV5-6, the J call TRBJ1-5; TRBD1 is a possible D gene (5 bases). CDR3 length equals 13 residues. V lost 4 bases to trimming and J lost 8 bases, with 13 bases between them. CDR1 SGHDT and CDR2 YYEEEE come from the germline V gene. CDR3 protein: CASSIRLGEPQHF. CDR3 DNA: TGTGCCAGCAGCATTAGGCTGGGGGAGCCCCAGCATTTT.

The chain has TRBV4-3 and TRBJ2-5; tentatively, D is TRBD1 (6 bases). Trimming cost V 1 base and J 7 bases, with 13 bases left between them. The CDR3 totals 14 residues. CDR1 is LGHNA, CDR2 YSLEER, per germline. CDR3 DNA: TGCGCCAGCAGCCAAGCAGGGGCGAGGTCGACCCAGTACTTC. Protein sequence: CASSQAGARSTQYF.

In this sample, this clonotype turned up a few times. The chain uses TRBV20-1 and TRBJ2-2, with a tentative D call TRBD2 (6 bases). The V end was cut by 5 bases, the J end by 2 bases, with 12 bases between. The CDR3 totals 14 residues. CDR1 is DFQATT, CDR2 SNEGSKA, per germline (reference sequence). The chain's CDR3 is CSARPGLNTGELFF. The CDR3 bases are TGCAGTGCTCGACCGGGACTCAACACCGGGGAGCTGTTTTTT.

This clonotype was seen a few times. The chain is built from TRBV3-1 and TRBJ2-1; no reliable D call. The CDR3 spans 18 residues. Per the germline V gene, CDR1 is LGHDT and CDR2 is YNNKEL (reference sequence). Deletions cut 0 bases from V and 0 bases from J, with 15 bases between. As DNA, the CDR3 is TGTGCCAGCAGCCAAGATAAAAGGGCGAGGAGCTCCTACAATGAGCAGTTCTTC. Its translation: CASSQDKRARSSYNEQFF.

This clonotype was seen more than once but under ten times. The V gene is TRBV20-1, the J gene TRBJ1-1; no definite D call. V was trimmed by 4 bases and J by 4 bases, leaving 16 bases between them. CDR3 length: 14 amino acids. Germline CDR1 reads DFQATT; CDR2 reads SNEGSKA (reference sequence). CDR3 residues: CSAKDTRFGTEAFF. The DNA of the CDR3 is TGCAGTGCTAAAGATACACGCTTTGGCACTGAAGCTTTCTTT.

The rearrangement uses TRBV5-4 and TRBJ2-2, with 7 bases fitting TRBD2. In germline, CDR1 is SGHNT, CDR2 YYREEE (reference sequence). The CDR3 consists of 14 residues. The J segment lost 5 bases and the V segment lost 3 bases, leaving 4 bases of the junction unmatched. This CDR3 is CASSSFGRTGELFF. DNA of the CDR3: TGTGCCAGCAGCTCATTCGGGAGGACCGGGGAGCTGTTTTTT.

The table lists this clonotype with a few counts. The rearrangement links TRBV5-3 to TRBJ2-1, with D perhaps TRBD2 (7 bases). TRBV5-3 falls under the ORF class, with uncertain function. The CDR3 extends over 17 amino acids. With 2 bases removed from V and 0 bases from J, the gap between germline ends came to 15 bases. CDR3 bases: TGTGCCAGAAGCTTAGGGCCGGGGGGCAGCTCCTACAATGAGCAGTTCTTC. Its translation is CARSLGPGGSSYNEQFF.

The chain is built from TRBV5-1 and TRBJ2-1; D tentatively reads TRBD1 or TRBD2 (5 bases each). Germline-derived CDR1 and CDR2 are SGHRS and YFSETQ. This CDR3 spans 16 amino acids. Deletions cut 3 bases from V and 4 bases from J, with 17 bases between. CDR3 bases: TGCGCCAGCAGCTCCCCGCATGTGGGACCTTACAATGAGCAGTTCTTC. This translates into CASSSPHVGPYNEQFF.

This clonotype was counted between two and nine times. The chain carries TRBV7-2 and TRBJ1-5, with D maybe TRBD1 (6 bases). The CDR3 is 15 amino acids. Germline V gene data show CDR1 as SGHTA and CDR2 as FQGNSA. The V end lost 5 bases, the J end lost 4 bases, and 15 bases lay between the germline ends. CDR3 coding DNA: TGTGCCAGCAGCCTCCGACAGGCGACGAATCAGCCCCAGCATTTT. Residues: CASSLRQATNQPQHF.

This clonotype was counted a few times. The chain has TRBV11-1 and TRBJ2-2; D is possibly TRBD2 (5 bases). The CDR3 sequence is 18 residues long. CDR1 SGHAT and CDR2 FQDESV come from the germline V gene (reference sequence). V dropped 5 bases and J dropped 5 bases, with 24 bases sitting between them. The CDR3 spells CASSHTKVEAGRTGELFF. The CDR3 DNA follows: TGTGCCAGCAGCCATACAAAGGTGGAGGCAGGCCGAACCGGGGAGCTGTTTTTT.

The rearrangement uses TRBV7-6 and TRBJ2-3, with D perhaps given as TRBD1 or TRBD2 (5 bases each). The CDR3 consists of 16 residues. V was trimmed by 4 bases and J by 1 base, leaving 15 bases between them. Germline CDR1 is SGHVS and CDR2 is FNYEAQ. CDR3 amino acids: CASSSGPGPGTDTQYF. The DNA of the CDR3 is TGTGCCAGCAGCTCCGGACCGGGGCCCGGCACAGATACGCAGTATTTT. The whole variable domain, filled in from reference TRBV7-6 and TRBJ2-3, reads GAGVSQSPRYKVTKRGQDVALRCDPISGHVSLYWYRQALGQGPEFLTYFNYEAQQDKSGLPNDRFSAERPEGSISTLTIQRTEQRDSAMYRCASSSGPGPGTDTQYFGPGTRLTVL.

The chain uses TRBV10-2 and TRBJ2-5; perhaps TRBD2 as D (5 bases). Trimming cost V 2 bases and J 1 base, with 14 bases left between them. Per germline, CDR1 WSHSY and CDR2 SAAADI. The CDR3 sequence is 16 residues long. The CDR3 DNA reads TGCGCCAGCAGTGAGCTATACGCGGGTCCCCAAGAGACCCAGTACTTC. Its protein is CASSELYAGPQETQYF.

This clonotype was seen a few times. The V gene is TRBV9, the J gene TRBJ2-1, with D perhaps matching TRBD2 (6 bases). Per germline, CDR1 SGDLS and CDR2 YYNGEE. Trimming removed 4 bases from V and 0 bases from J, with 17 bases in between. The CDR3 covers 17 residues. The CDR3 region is CASSPRDSRSSYNEQFF. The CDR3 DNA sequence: TGTGCCAGCAGCCCACGGGACTCCAGGAGCTCCTACAATGAGCAGTTCTTC.

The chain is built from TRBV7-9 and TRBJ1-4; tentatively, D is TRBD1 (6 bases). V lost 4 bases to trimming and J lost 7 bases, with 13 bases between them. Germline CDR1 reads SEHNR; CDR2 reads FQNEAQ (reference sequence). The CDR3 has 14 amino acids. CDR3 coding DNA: TGTGCCAGCAGCTCACAGGGAGGCCGTGAAAAACTGTTTTTT. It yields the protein CASSSQGGREKLFF.

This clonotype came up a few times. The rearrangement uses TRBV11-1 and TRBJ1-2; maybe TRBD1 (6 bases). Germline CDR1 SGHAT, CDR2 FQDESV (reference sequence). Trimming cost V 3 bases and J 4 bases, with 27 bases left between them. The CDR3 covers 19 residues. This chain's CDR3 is CASSFREKAGEGSSYGYTF. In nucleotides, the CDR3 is TGTGCCAGCAGCTTCCGGGAAAAGGCAGGGGAAGGTAGCTCCTATGGCTACACCTTC.